This T cell receptor beta chain was obtained from a study of CD8 T cells in Susac syndrome. Overall study results and limits: As the study acknowledged, the number of individuals in its TCR sequencing and HLA analysis was relatively small.

TCR beta sequencing was performed on blood CD8+ and CD4+ T cells. Negative isolation was applied to CD8+ and CD4+ T cells, and FACS enrichment was applied to TEMRA cells. An amount of RNA that ranged from roughly 0.45 to 1 ug was reverse transcribed with random hexamers. The TCR beta CDR3 was amplified by immunoSEQ multiplex PCR across 54 Vbeta, 13 Jbeta. TCRdb analysed the immunoSEQ multiplex PCR reads with MiXCR anew, one entry per CDR3 protein. The table lists over 95,000 distinct CDR3 sequences, roughly 91% of them singletons. Germline values: CDR1 PRHDT, CDR2 FYEKMQ (reference sequence). The V gene end was trimmed by 4 bases and the J gene end by 5 bases; junction bases not matched to a gene: 3. This CDR3 is built from 13 residues. On this clonotype itself: Its specificity is unknown.

The receptor comes from a human donor in good health. The sequenced sample was CD4+ T cells from PBMCs. The J gene is TRBJ2-7, the V gene TRBV13, with TRBD1 identical over 9 bases. CDR3 in DNA: TGTGCCAGCAGCTCGGGGACAGGGAACGAGCAGTACTTC. It yields the protein CASSSGTGNEQYF.